This entry is about one TCR beta chain. Its antigen is unknown. The CDR3 end is not reached by the read, which stops 3 residues before it; the germline J gene fills it in. The same CDR3 also results from other DNA sequences found in this sample. Germline lookup yields CDR1 SGHTA and CDR2 FQGNSA. This CDR3 contains 15 residues. This table comes from immunoSEQ multiplex PCR, and its TCRdb copy is limited to in-frame clones, with some not included. Its table lists tens of thousands of clones. This specimen comes from a study of T cells in women clearing cervical HPV infection. Findings of the study overall: Cases and controls were distinguished at AUC approximately 0.8 by richness and V genes. T-cell numbers per sample were unknown and may explain richness differences. CIN3+ cases had significantly higher TCR richness than controls; evenness did not differ.

The sequencing input was blood buffy coat. The rearrangement uses TRBV7-2 and TRBJ1-2; TRBD1 matches 7 bases. The clonotype comes from a woman between 18 and 69 years old with a cervical HPV16 infection that either progressed to CIN3+ or cleared (not recorded which). CDR3 residues: CASSTHRGSDRGYTF. The part of the CDR3 DNA that was read is TGTGCCAGCAGCACCCACAGGGGCAGTGACAGGGGC. Based on the CDR3 plus reference TRBV7-2 and TRBJ1-2, the full variable domain is GAGVSQSPSNKVTEKGKDVELRCDPISGHTALYWYRQSLGQGLEFLIYFQGNSAPDKSGLPSDRFSAERTGGSVSTLTIQRTQQEDSAVYLCASSTHRGSDRGYTFGSGTRLTVV.